The 30 T cell receptor beta chains presented below share a single source sample, sequenced in a study of a mutant IDH1 vaccine in newly diagnosed glioma. No antigen is known for these receptors. Time point in this sample: week 23, last vaccination. Alongside topical imiquimod, each dose of vaccine comprised 300 ug of mutant IDH1 20-mer peptide. Assay used: immunoSEQ multiplex PCR; TCRdb lists only in-frame clones, some missing. Of 35,000 to 50,000 clones listed, about four fifths are singletons. The sample here was PBMCs, taken from a glioma patient whose treatment included an IDH1 peptide vaccine. The source is a woman aged 18-30 years with glioma. Some clones in this sample may be carry-over from other donors' samples.

The chain is built from TRBV5-1 and TRBJ2-3; D may be TRBD2 (5 bases). Deletions cut 2 bases from V and 4 bases from J, with 14 bases between. Germline V CDR1 and CDR2: SGHRS, YFSETQ. The CDR3 has 15 residues. CDR3 in amino acids: CASSFETKGADTQYF. Written as DNA, the CDR3 is TGCGCCAGCAGCTTTGAGACTAAGGGCGCAGATACGCAGTATTTT.

The gene calls are TRBV5-1 and TRBJ1-5; 7 nucleotides agree with TRBD1. CDR3 size: 14 residues. Germline-derived CDR1 and CDR2 are SGHRS and YFSETQ. Trimming at V came to 0 bases and at J to 9 bases, leaving 6 bases not matched to a gene. CDR3 in DNA: TGCGCCAGCAGCTTGGTGGCAGGGGGTCGGCCCCAGCATTTT. Translating gives CASSLVAGGRPQHF. Drawing the rest from reference TRBV5-1 and TRBJ1-5, the complete variable domain is KAGVTQTPRYLIKTRGQQVTLSCSPISGHRSVSWYQQTPGQGLQFLFEYFSETQRNKGNFPGRFSGRQFSNSRSEMNVSTLELGDSALYLCASSLVAGGRPQHFGDGTRLSIL.

The chain is built from TRBV27 and TRBJ1-5; D perhaps matches TRBD1 (6 bases). Trimming left V 4 bases short and J 6 bases short, with 10 bases between. CDR3 size: 13 residues. Germline CDR1 MNHEY, CDR2 SMNVEV (reference sequence). The CDR3 DNA follows: TGTGCCAGCAGTTGGGGGGCGGGTCAGCCCCAGCATTTT. Its translation is CASSWGAGQPQHF.

This clone was recorded once. V gene TRBV7-9 combines with J gene TRBJ2-1; D is uncertain. Germline V gives CDR1 SEHNR, CDR2 FQNEAQ (reference sequence). CDR3 length: 15 residues. Trimming left V 5 bases short and J 2 bases short, with 13 bases between. DNA of the CDR3: TGTGCCAGCAGCCCGGTTTTACTGCCCTACAATGAGCAGTTCTTC. Its translation: CASSPVLLPYNEQFF.

V and J are TRBV19 and TRBJ2-6; D gene ambiguous. The CDR3 length is 15 residues. Germline V lookup: CDR1 LNHDA, CDR2 SQIVND (reference sequence). The ends were cut back, 2 bases at V and 4 bases at J, with 9 bases in the middle. The CDR3 protein is CASSISSLGANVLTF. The CDR3 bases are TGTGCCAGTAGTATATCCTCGCTCGGGGCCAACGTCCTGACTTTC.

The gene calls are TRBV6-1 and TRBJ2-1; a weak D match, TRBD1 (6 bases). The length of the CDR3 is 12 residues. CDR1 is MNHNS and CDR2 is SASEGT in the germline V gene. V was shortened by 7 bases and J by 8 bases, with 12 bases between the two germline ends. CDR3 DNA: TGTGCCAGCACTCCCAGGGGTCATGAGCAGTTCTTC. Translating gives CASTPRGHEQFF.

CDR3 nucleotides: TGCGCCAGCAGCACCGGGGGGCGCGGAAGTTCAAACACCATATATTTT. This sequence encodes CASSTGGRGSSNTIYF. The chain carries TRBV5-1 and TRBJ1-3; perhaps TRBD1 as D (6 bases). Trimming cost V 4 bases and J 6 bases, with 20 bases left between them. The V gene's germline CDR1 is SGHRS and CDR2 YFSETQ. The CDR3 contains 16 residues. Together with reference TRBV5-1 and TRBJ1-3, the CDR3 gives the full variable domain: KAGVTQTPRYLIKTRGQQVTLSCSPISGHRSVSWYQQTPGQGLQFLFEYFSETQRNKGNFPGRFSGRQFSNSRSEMNVSTLELGDSALYLCASSTGGRGSSNTIYFGEGSWLTVV.

This chain uses TRBV29-1 with TRBJ2-1, with 9 bases lining up with TRBD2. Trimming removed 6 bases from V and 9 bases from J; junction bases left unmatched: 12. Germline CDR1 and CDR2: SQVTM and ANQGSEA. The CDR3 is 14 residues long. CDR3 residues: CSVQEGLAVAEQFF. In DNA, the CDR3 is TGCAGCGTCCAGGAGGGACTAGCCGTCGCTGAGCAGTTCTTC.

In its sample, this clone was seen once. The V gene is TRBV10-3, the J gene TRBJ2-4, with D hard to call. This CDR3 contains 15 residues. The germline V gene encodes CDR1 ENHRY and CDR2 SYGVKD. V was shortened by 0 bases and J by 2 bases, with 8 bases between the two germline ends. CDR3 bases: TGTGCCATCAGTGAGTCGCCGGCGACCAAAAACATTCAGTACTTC. It yields the protein CAISESPATKNIQYF.

The chain carries TRBV11-2 and TRBJ2-7; 9 positions agree with TRBD1. V shed 4 bases and J 6 bases; nucleotides not matched to a gene: 7. The CDR3 spans 14 residues. The germline CDR1 and CDR2 sequences are SGHAT and FQNNGV. The CDR3 DNA is TGTGCCAGCAGCTCCACGGGACAGGGAGCCGAGCAGTACTTC. This gives the protein CASSSTGQGAEQYF.

The chain combines TRBV5-1 with TRBJ2-1, with D unclear. CDR1 SGHRS and CDR2 YFSETQ come from the germline V gene. This CDR3 is 12 amino acids long. The germline V and J ends were trimmed by 0 bases and 7 bases, with 5 bases remaining between them. The CDR3 nucleotides are TGCGCCAGCAGCTTGGAGCCGAATGAGCAGTTCTTC. Protein: CASSLEPNEQFF.

The V and J genes are TRBV23-1 and TRBJ1-2; weak D call: TRBD1 (5 bases). TRBV23-1 has ORF status, its function being uncertain. V gave up 0 bases and J gave up 3 bases, with 20 bases separating them. The CDR3 is 18 amino acids. The CDR3 is CASSQSQGLSSGYYGYTF. In DNA form, the CDR3 reads TGCGCCAGCAGTCAATCCCAGGGACTAAGCTCGGGTTACTATGGCTACACCTTC.

V gene TRBV11-3 combines with J gene TRBJ2-3; TRBD1 aligns across 7 bases. The V segment lost 5 bases and the J segment 5 bases; nucleotides outside the gene matches: 7. Germline V lookup: CDR1 SGHNT, CDR2 YENEEA. The CDR3 runs 14 residues. DNA of the CDR3: TGTGCCAGCAGCCTAGGGGGCGCGGAAGATACGCAGTATTTT. Translated, it gives CASSLGGAEDTQYF. The full variable domain, its missing parts supplied by reference TRBV11-3 and TRBJ2-3, is EAGVVQSPRYKIIEKKQPVAFWCNPISGHNTLYWYLQNLGQGPELLIRYENEEAVDDSQLPKDRFSAERLKGVDSTLKIQPAELGDSAVYLCASSLGGAEDTQYFGPGTRLTVL.

The chain carries TRBV9 and TRBJ2-6; D may be TRBD1 (8 bases). Germline values: CDR1 SGDLS, CDR2 YYNGEE. The CDR3 covers 19 residues. Trimming pared 1 base from V and 3 bases from J, leaving 20 bases between. The CDR3 is CASSVKYRGGSSGANVLTF. The CDR3, as DNA: TGTGCCAGCAGCGTAAAATACAGGGGGGGATCAAGTGGGGCCAACGTCCTGACTTTC.

This chain connects TRBV2 to TRBJ2-1; possibly TRBD1 for D (5 bases). The CDR3 sequence is 12 residues long. The ends were cut back, 1 base at V and 9 bases at J, with 7 bases in the middle. The germline gives CDR1 SNHLY, CDR2 FYNNEI. The CDR3 region has the DNA TGTGCCAGCAGTGAAGACCAGGGTGAGCAGTTCTTC. Translation: CASSEDQGEQFF.

The J gene is TRBJ2-5, the V gene TRBV4-1; 7 nucleotides line up with TRBD1. Looked up from germline, CDR1 is MGHRA and CDR2 is YSYEKL. This CDR3 is 16 amino acids long. V trimming: 4 bases; J trimming: 3 bases; junction bases outside the gene matches: 11. The CDR3 protein is CASSPKGGQGEETQYF. As DNA, the CDR3 is TGCGCCAGCAGCCCTAAAGGCGGGCAGGGGGAAGAGACCCAGTACTTC.

The rearrangement joins TRBV6-6 to TRBJ2-1; no reliable D call. Trimming took 7 bases from V and 0 from J, leaving 7 bases between them. The CDR3 totals 13 residues. The germline V gene has CDR1 MNHNY and CDR2 SVGAGI (reference sequence). CDR3 sequence: CASILGSYNEQFF. The CDR3 nucleotides are TGTGCCAGCATTCTGGGCTCCTACAATGAGCAGTTCTTC.

The chain has TRBV6-5 and TRBJ2-7, with no clear D. The CDR3 runs to 14 residues. CDR1 is MNHEY and CDR2 is SVGAGI in the germline V gene. Trimming took off 7 bases at V and 2 bases at J, with 15 bases between the two ends. CDR3 sequence reads: CASTGRSPPYEQYF. The CDR3 region has the DNA TGTGCCAGCACCGGCCGGAGCCCGCCCTACGAGCAGTACTTC.

The chain couples TRBV2 to TRBJ2-7, with TRBD1 as a possible D gene (6 bases). The CDR3 has 14 residues. Germline CDR1 SNHLY, CDR2 FYNNEI. The V gene lost 6 bases and the J gene lost 0 bases, with 12 bases spanning the gap. CDR3 sequence (DNA): TGTGCCAGCAGGGACAGAGAATCCTCCTACGAGCAGTACTTC. Amino acid sequence: CASRDRESSYEQYF. Full variable domain (outside the CDR3, taken from reference TRBV2 and TRBJ2-7): EPEVTQTPSHQVTQMGQEVILRCVPISNHLYFYWYRQILGQKVEFLVSFYNNEISEKSEIFDDQFSVERPDGSNFTLKIRSTKLEDSAMYFCASRDRESSYEQYFGPGTRLTVT.

The J gene is TRBJ1-2, the V gene TRBV29-1; D possibly corresponds to TRBD1 (5 bases). The CDR3 runs to 11 residues. Germline V gene lookup returns CDR1 SQVTM and CDR2 ANQGSEA. V lost 0 bases to trimming and J lost 7 bases, with 6 bases between them. In nucleotides, the CDR3 is TGCAGCGTTGAAGACAGGGTTGGCTACACCTTC. It yields the protein CSVEDRVGYTF. The variable domain in full, completed from reference TRBV29-1 and TRBJ1-2, reads SAVISQKPSRDICQRGTSLTIQCQVDSQVTMMFWYRQQPGQSLTLIATANQGSEATYESGFVIDKFPISRPNLTFSTLTVSNMSPEDSSIYLCSVEDRVGYTFGSGTRLTVV.

The chain carries TRBV12-5 and TRBJ1-6; D uncertain. Germline V gene sequence: CDR1 LGHNT, CDR2 FRNRAP. This CDR3 has 17 residues. Trimming shortened V by 3 bases and J by 7 bases, and 19 bases separated the two germline ends. Written as DNA, the CDR3 is TGTGCTAGTGGTTTCCTGGTTCATCCTTTAGAGAATTCACCCCTCCACTTT. Translated, it gives CASGFLVHPLENSPLHF.

The chain employs TRBV4-2 and TRBJ2-7, with TRBD1 matching 7 bases. In germline, CDR1 is LGHNA, CDR2 YNFKEQ. V trimming: 0 bases; J trimming: 4 bases; junction bases outside the gene matches: 9. The CDR3 sequence is 16 residues long. The CDR3 DNA follows: TGTGCCAGCAGCCAAGATAAGACAGGGCTCCCTTACGAGCAGTACTTC. Protein product: CASSQDKTGLPYEQYF.

This chain links TRBV4-1 with TRBJ2-7; the D call may be TRBD1 or TRBD2 (5 bases each). Trimming removed 1 base at V and 1 base at J, with 8 bases between. In germline, CDR1 is MGHRA, CDR2 YSYEKL. The CDR3 length is 14 residues. DNA for the CDR3: TGCGCCAGCAGCCAAGGGGACCGGTCCTACGAGCAGTACTTC. It encodes CASSQGDRSYEQYF.

The V call is TRBV19, the J call TRBJ2-7; a weak D match, TRBD1 (6 bases). The CDR3 length is 14 residues. Trimming pared 6 bases from V and 1 base from J, leaving 13 bases between. Germline loops: CDR1 LNHDA, CDR2 SQIVND (reference sequence). The CDR3 coding sequence is TGTGCCAGTAGACCACGGGACAAGTCCTACGAGCAGTACTTC. It codes for CASRPRDKSYEQYF. The full variable domain, in which reference TRBV19 and TRBJ2-7 provide the parts outside the CDR3, is DGGITQSPKYLFRKEGQNVTLSCEQNLNHDAMYWYRQDPGQGLRLIYYSQIVNDFQKGDIAEGYSVSREKKESFPLTVTSAQKNPTAFYLCASRPRDKSYEQYFGPGTRLTVT.

The chain joins TRBV2 to TRBJ1-2; 10 nucleotides match TRBD1. The germline V gene has CDR1 SNHLY and CDR2 FYNNEI. The ends lost 5 bases at V and 8 bases at J; junction bases unmatched: 8. CDR3 size: 14 residues. DNA of the CDR3: TGTGCCAGCAGTTCACGACAGGGGGCGGGGGGCTACACCTTC. It yields the protein CASSSRQGAGGYTF.

This chain uses TRBV2 with TRBJ2-5; D is undetermined. This CDR3 contains 13 residues. The V end lost 7 bases, the J end lost 5 bases, and 14 bases lay between the germline ends. CDR1 SNHLY and CDR2 FYNNEI come from the germline V gene. The DNA of the CDR3 is TGTGCCAGCACTCGGGTATCGTGGGAGACCCAGTACTTC. It yields the protein CASTRVSWETQYF. The complete variable domain, with remaining parts taken from reference TRBV2 and TRBJ2-5, reads EPEVTQTPSHQVTQMGQEVILRCVPISNHLYFYWYRQILGQKVEFLVSFYNNEISEKSEIFDDQFSVERPDGSNFTLKIRSTKLEDSAMYFCASTRVSWETQYFGPGTRLLVL.

The chain joins TRBV7-2 to TRBJ1-2; D is ambiguous. This CDR3 contains 13 residues. Per the germline V gene, CDR1 is SGHTA and CDR2 is FQGNSA. V lost 3 bases and J lost 4, with 9 bases in between. The CDR3 sequence: CASSLSRIYGYTF. The CDR3 region has the DNA TGTGCCAGCAGCTTGTCAAGGATCTATGGCTACACCTTC.

This clone was observed a handful of times. This sequence joins TRBV29-1 and TRBJ2-2; TRBD1 agrees at 9 bases. The CDR3 covers 14 residues. The germline CDR1 and CDR2 sequences are SQVTM and ANQGSEA. V shed 5 bases, J shed 5 bases, and the junction held 6 bases outside the gene matches. Here the CDR3 reads CSVIGTGPTGELFF. CDR3 bases: TGCAGCGTTATCGGGACAGGGCCAACCGGGGAGCTGTTTTTT.

This clone was counted only a few times. This chain uses TRBV7-3 with TRBJ2-3; perhaps TRBD2 as D (6 bases). Trimming took 2 bases from V and 1 from J, leaving 10 bases between them. The CDR3 has 15 residues. From germline, CDR1 is SGHTA and CDR2 FQGTGA. The CDR3 region has the DNA TGTGCCAGCAGCTTATCTGCGGGACGCACAGATACGCAGTATTTT. Translation: CASSLSAGRTDTQYF.

The genes are TRBV15 and TRBJ1-5; no clear D gene. Germline V gives CDR1 LNHNV, CDR2 YYDKDF (reference sequence). This CDR3 spans 16 amino acids. The germline V and J ends were trimmed by 5 bases and 1 base, with 15 bases remaining between them. The CDR3 spells CATSPYPRGSNQPQHF. Written as DNA, the CDR3 is TGTGCCACCAGCCCCTACCCCCGGGGAAGCAATCAGCCCCAGCATTTT.